These 32 T cell receptor beta chains were sequenced from one sample in a study of blood T cell repertoires in COVID-19. The method was immunoSEQ multiplex PCR; TCRdb's version includes in-frame clones alone and lacks a portion of them. The sample consists of about 180,000 clones, around 87% of them appearing once. Source material: peripheral blood. These receptors all stem from a man in his 60s with COVID-19, enrolled during active disease.

In its sample, this clone was seen a few times. The V and J genes are TRBV7-6 and TRBJ2-1, with 7 bases aligning to TRBD2. CDR1 is SGHVS, CDR2 FNYEAQ, per germline. The length of the CDR3 is 18 residues. With 1 base clipped from V and 0 bases from J, the junction kept 9 bases outside the gene matches. CDR3 DNA: TGTGCCAGCAGCTTAGGTTGGCCCGCTAGCGGCTCCTACAATGAGCAGTTCTTC. It specifies CASSLGWPASGSYNEQFF.

The chain uses TRBV6-6 and TRBJ1-1, with D maybe TRBD1 (5 bases). V was pared by 9 bases and J by 1 base, with 9 bases between. The CDR3 length is 12 residues. Germline lookup yields CDR1 MNHNY and CDR2 SVGAGI (reference sequence). The DNA for the CDR3 is TGTGCCAGTGCGACAGCGAACACTGAAGCTTTCTTT. It specifies CASATANTEAFF.

The chain is built from TRBV3-1 (or the pseudogene TRBV3-2) and TRBJ2-1; weak D call: TRBD1 (6 bases). The CDR3 has 15 amino acids. Trimming shortened V by 1 base and J by 8 bases, and 15 bases separated the two germline ends. CDR1 and CDR2 (germline): LGHDT, YNNKEL (reference sequence). CDR3 bases: TGTGCCAGCAGCCAAGTTGGTACAGGGTTCGATGAGCAGTTCTTC. Its protein is CASSQVGTGFDEQFF.

This clone was detected only once. This chain connects TRBV28 to TRBJ2-3; possible D gene TRBD1, 5 bases. V was cut by 3 bases and J by 0 bases, with 10 bases left in between. CDR1 MDHEN and CDR2 SYDVKM come from the germline V gene. The CDR3 sequence is 15 residues long. The CDR3 DNA reads as TGTGCCAGCAGTTTTAGGACACAGAGCACAGATACGCAGTATTTT. Translation: CASSFRTQSTDTQYF.

The chain employs TRBV28 and TRBJ1-6; D uncertain. The ends were cut back, 6 bases at V and 10 bases at J, with 22 bases in the middle. Germline values: CDR1 MDHEN, CDR2 SYDVKM. The CDR3 sequence is 16 residues long. CDR3 in DNA: TGTGCCAGCAGCCTACCTCGGCAGGTACTTGCCTCACCCCTCCACTTT. Amino acid sequence: CASSLPRQVLASPLHF.

Comment on this clone: At one end, the junction sequence differs from germline, possibly due to a read error. The chain couples TRBV7-7 to TRBJ2-5; D perhaps matches TRBD2 (6 bases). Germline V gives CDR1 SSHAT, CDR2 FNYEAQ (reference sequence). The CDR3 is 15 amino acids. CDR3 in amino acids: CASSLVGGSQETQYF. CDR3 DNA sequence: TGTGCTAGCAGCTTAGTGGGGGGTTCCCAAGAGACCCAGTACTTC.

This chain joins TRBV7-9 and TRBJ2-1; possible D gene TRBD1, 6 bases. Germline CDR1 reads SEHNR; CDR2 reads FQNEAQ (reference sequence). The CDR3 contains 17 residues. V dropped 1 base and J dropped 3 bases, with 16 bases sitting between them. The CDR3 DNA sequence: TGTGCCAGCAGCTTAGTTCTGACAGGAACGAACTACAATGAGCAGTTCTTC. It is translated as CASSLVLTGTNYNEQFF.

The J gene is TRBJ1-2, the V gene TRBV27, with TRBD1 identical over 7 bases. Germline CDR1 reads MNHEY; CDR2 reads SMNVEV (reference sequence). The CDR3 contains 14 residues. The J segment lost 4 bases and the V segment lost 2 bases, leaving 4 bases of the junction unmatched. The CDR3 here is CASSLRAGGYGYTF. In DNA form, the CDR3 reads TGTGCCAGCAGTTTACGGGCAGGGGGCTATGGCTACACCTTC.

The table lists this clone with a count of one. The chain carries TRBV6-6 and TRBJ1-3, with a tentative D call TRBD1 (6 bases). Germline V CDR1 and CDR2: MNHNY, SVGAGI (reference sequence). This CDR3 has 15 amino acids. The V and J ends lost 2 bases and 1 base respectively, with 9 bases between them. The CDR3 DNA reads TGTGCCAGCAGTTACGGGGACACTTCTGGAAACACCATATATTTT. As protein: CASSYGDTSGNTIYF.

J is TRBJ2-7 and V is TRBV2; 10 nucleotides align to TRBD1. Trimming cost V 5 bases and J 2 bases; bases outside gene matches: 3. The CDR3 spans 14 residues. Germline V lookup: CDR1 SNHLY, CDR2 FYNNEI. The CDR3 nucleotides are TGTGCCAGCAGTCGGGACAGGGGACCCTACGAGCAGTACTTC. This codes for CASSRDRGPYEQYF.

This chain uses TRBV25-1 with TRBJ2-3, with 12 positions matching TRBD2. CDR1 is MGHDK, CDR2 SYGVNS, per germline. This CDR3 spans 17 amino acids. J lost 1 base, V lost 3 bases, and 5 bases had no gene match. CDR3 DNA sequence: TGTGCCAGCAGTGACGCTACTAGCGGGGGGCGCACAGATACGCAGTATTTT. It encodes CASSDATSGGRTDTQYF.

The chain uses TRBV7-9 and TRBJ1-1; tentative D call: TRBD1 (5 bases). Trimming cost V 5 bases and J 0 bases, with 13 bases left between them. This CDR3 has 15 amino acids. The germline gives CDR1 SEHNR, CDR2 FQNEAQ (reference sequence). The CDR3 DNA follows: TGTGCCAGCAGCGAGGCACAGGTCATGAACACTGAAGCTTTCTTT. Its protein is CASSEAQVMNTEAFF.

This chain links TRBV4-2 with TRBJ1-2; unclear D gene. Trimming shortened V by 0 bases and J by 2 bases, and 10 bases separated the two germline ends. Germline V lookup: CDR1 LGHNA, CDR2 YNFKEQ. This CDR3 spans 15 amino acids. CDR3 residues: CASSQDESKNYGYTF. The CDR3 region has the DNA TGTGCCAGCAGCCAAGATGAGTCAAAAAACTATGGCTACACCTTC.

V and J are TRBV24-1 and TRBJ2-2, with D possibly matching TRBD1 (5 bases). In germline, CDR1 is KGHDR, CDR2 SFDVKD. Trimming took off 2 bases at V and 6 bases at J, with 9 bases between the two ends. This CDR3 is 14 amino acids long. CDR3 region: CATSDWQGAGELFF. For the CDR3, the DNA is TGTGCCACCAGTGATTGGCAGGGCGCCGGGGAGCTGTTTTTT.

V gene TRBV7-9 combines with J gene TRBJ1-6; 7 bases line up with TRBD1. The CDR3 covers 15 residues. Germline CDR1 SEHNR, CDR2 FQNEAQ (reference sequence). After removal of 5 bases from V and 6 bases from J, the junction contained 7 bases not matched to a gene. The CDR3 coding sequence is TGTGCCAGCAGCCCTGGGGACAGATCTAATTCACCCCTCCACTTT. It yields the protein CASSPGDRSNSPLHF. Full variable domain (remainder filled in from reference TRBV7-9 and TRBJ1-6): DTGVSQNPRHKITKRGQNVTFRCDPISEHNRLYWYRQTLGQGPEFLTYFQNEAQLEKSRLLSDRFSAERPKGSFSTLEIQRTEQGDSAMYLCASSPGDRSNSPLHFGNGTRLTVT.

This chain's CDR3 is CASSLPTQGAAFF. The CDR3 region has the DNA TGTGCCAGCAGCTTGCCTACTCAGGGGGCGGCTTTCTTT. The chain employs TRBV7-9 and TRBJ1-1; 8 bases line up with TRBD1. J was trimmed by 11 bases and V by 3 bases; bases with no gene match: 8. Germline-derived CDR1 and CDR2 are SEHNR and FQNEAQ (reference sequence). The CDR3 is 13 amino acids. The full variable domain, with the rest looked up from reference TRBV7-9 and TRBJ1-1, is DTGVSQNPRHKITKRGQNVTFRCDPISEHNRLYWYRQTLGQGPEFLTYFQNEAQLEKSRLLSDRFSAERPKGSFSTLEIQRTEQGDSAMYLCASSLPTQGAAFFGQGTRLTVV.

The chain carries TRBV24-1 and TRBJ2-1; 7 nucleotides align to TRBD1. Germline V gene lookup returns CDR1 KGHDR and CDR2 SFDVKD. With 9 bases clipped from V and 5 bases from J, the junction kept 18 bases outside the gene matches. The CDR3 loop spans 17 amino acids. CDR3 sequence (DNA): TGTGCCACCCGAGCACCCTCCGGGGACAGACACCACAATGAGCAGTTCTTC. Translation gives CATRAPSGDRHHNEQFF.

V and J are TRBV10-3 and TRBJ2-5, with a possible D match to TRBD1 (7 bases). This CDR3 region has 15 residues. CDR1 ENHRY and CDR2 SYGVKD come from the germline V gene. Trimming shortened V by 6 bases and J by 5 bases, and 19 bases separated the two germline ends. The CDR3 DNA reads as TGTGCCATCAGCCAAGGCCTTCAGGGGGGCGAGACCCAGTACTTC. It specifies CAISQGLQGGETQYF.

The chain has TRBV6-6 and TRBJ1-4; TRBD1 aligns across 7 bases. In germline, CDR1 is MNHNY, CDR2 SVGAGI (reference sequence). The V and J ends lost 2 bases and 5 bases, in that order; junction bases with no gene match: 8. This CDR3 contains 16 residues. CDR3 nucleotide sequence: TGTGCCAGCAGTTACGACGGACAGGCGGCGAATGAAAAACTGTTTTTT. Amino acid sequence: CASSYDGQAANEKLFF.

The chain combines TRBV5-5 with TRBJ1-1; 9 nucleotides agree with TRBD1. V lost 3 bases, J lost 7 bases, and 7 bases stayed unmatched. This CDR3 spans 14 amino acids. Germline CDR1 SGHKS, CDR2 YYEKEE (reference sequence). The CDR3 spells CASSWTGQGIEAFF. The CDR3 region has the DNA TGTGCCAGCAGCTGGACGGGACAGGGAATTGAAGCTTTCTTT.

The chain is built from TRBV28 and TRBJ2-7; tentative D call: TRBD1 (5 bases). V was trimmed by 7 bases and J by 3 bases, leaving 22 bases between them. The CDR3 length is 16 residues. CDR1 and CDR2 (germline): MDHEN, SYDVKM. CDR3 nucleotide sequence: TGTGCCAGCAACACCAGGTGGGCAGGGATCAGCTACGAGCAGTACTTC. It codes for CASNTRWAGISYEQYF.

V gene TRBV6-6 combines with J gene TRBJ1-4; the D gene is possibly TRBD1 (6 bases). The CDR3 covers 13 residues. Germline loops: CDR1 MNHNY, CDR2 SVGAGI (reference sequence). Trimming took off 11 bases at V and 8 bases at J, with 18 bases between the two ends. CDR3 residues: CASRGGLEEKLFF. The CDR3 nucleotides read TGTGCCTCCCGGGGGGGGCTGGAAGAAAAACTGTTTTTT.

The rearrangement joins TRBV28 to TRBJ1-2; D unresolved. CDR3 length: 17 amino acids. Germline values: CDR1 MDHEN, CDR2 SYDVKM. Trimming shortened V by 8 bases and J by 0 bases, and 22 bases separated the two germline ends. The CDR3 protein is CASARPGSSLANYGYTF. The CDR3 nucleotides are TGTGCCAGCGCCCGGCCAGGCAGCTCCCTGGCTAACTATGGCTACACCTTC.

This chain uses TRBV2 with TRBJ2-7; 14 bases match TRBD2. J was trimmed by 5 bases and V by 7 bases; bases with no gene match: 7. This CDR3 is 15 amino acids long. The V gene's germline CDR1 is SNHLY and CDR2 FYNNEI. CDR3 sequence reads: CASTMGTSGSNEQYF. The CDR3 region has the DNA TGTGCCAGCACCATGGGGACTAGCGGGAGCAACGAGCAGTACTTC.

The V gene is TRBV10-3, the J gene TRBJ1-1; D unresolved. V was trimmed by 2 bases and J by 0 bases, leaving 4 bases between them. The CDR3 is 13 residues long. CDR1 ENHRY and CDR2 SYGVKD come from the germline V gene. CDR3 nucleotide sequence: TGTGCCATCAGTGAGACGGTGAACACTGAAGCTTTCTTT. It specifies CAISETVNTEAFF.

The chain couples TRBV18 to TRBJ1-1; D ambiguous. The CDR3 covers 13 residues. The V and J ends lost 8 bases and 0 bases respectively, with 10 bases between them. The germline gives CDR1 KGHSH, CDR2 LQKENI. CDR3 in amino acids: CASRSGLNTEAFF. CDR3 coding DNA: TGTGCCAGCCGCTCGGGTCTGAACACTGAAGCTTTCTTT.

The genes are TRBV27 and TRBJ2-5; 7 nucleotides match TRBD2. V trimming: 1 base; J trimming: 5 bases; junction bases outside the gene matches: 7. CDR1 MNHEY and CDR2 SMNVEV come from the germline V gene (reference sequence). CDR3 length: 15 residues. CDR3 nucleotides: TGTGCCAGCAGTTTATTTCGGACTAGTGGGGAGACCCAGTACTTC. Translating it yields CASSLFRTSGETQYF.

The gene calls are TRBV25-1 and TRBJ2-5, with D tentatively TRBD1 (6 bases). V was cut by 6 bases and J by 1 base, with 12 bases left in between. The CDR3 has 14 amino acids. From germline, CDR1 is MGHDK and CDR2 SYGVNS. For the CDR3, the DNA is TGTGCCAGCAGCCGAGGACAGCCCCAAGAGACCCAGTACTTC. Protein: CASSRGQPQETQYF.

The chain combines TRBV28 with TRBJ1-2, with 8 bases aligning to TRBD1. Per germline, CDR1 MDHEN and CDR2 SYDVKM. The ends lost 4 bases at V and 5 bases at J; junction bases unmatched: 3. The CDR3 contains 13 residues. CDR3 sequence: CASSWTGKYGYTF. The CDR3 DNA sequence: TGTGCCAGCAGTTGGACAGGGAAATATGGCTACACCTTC.

The V gene is TRBV7-2, the J gene TRBJ2-5, with 10 bases aligning to TRBD2. V lost 4 bases and J lost 4; bases outside the gene matches: 6. CDR1 and CDR2 from the germline V gene are SGHTA and FQGNSA. CDR3 length: 15 amino acids. The CDR3 loop is CASSSSGRAPETQYF. CDR3 DNA: TGTGCCAGCAGCTCCAGCGGGAGGGCCCCAGAGACCCAGTACTTC.

The CDR3, as DNA: TGTGCCAGCAGCTTAGAGGGACTAGCCCCGACAGATACGCAGTATTTT. Translation gives CASSLEGLAPTDTQYF. The chain couples TRBV7-2 to TRBJ2-3; 9 nucleotides line up with TRBD2. Germline loops: CDR1 SGHTA, CDR2 FQGNSA. Trimming cost V 1 base and J 3 bases; bases outside gene matches: 5. The CDR3 covers 16 residues.

V gene TRBV7-8 combines with J gene TRBJ2-2, with D perhaps TRBD1 (5 bases). This CDR3 is built from 15 residues. V was trimmed by 6 bases and J by 4 bases, leaving 15 bases between them. CDR1 and CDR2 (germline): SGHVS, FQNEAQ. CDR3 bases: TGTGCCAGCAGATACCAGGGAACGGGCACCGGGGAGCTGTTTTTT. As protein: CASRYQGTGTGELFF.